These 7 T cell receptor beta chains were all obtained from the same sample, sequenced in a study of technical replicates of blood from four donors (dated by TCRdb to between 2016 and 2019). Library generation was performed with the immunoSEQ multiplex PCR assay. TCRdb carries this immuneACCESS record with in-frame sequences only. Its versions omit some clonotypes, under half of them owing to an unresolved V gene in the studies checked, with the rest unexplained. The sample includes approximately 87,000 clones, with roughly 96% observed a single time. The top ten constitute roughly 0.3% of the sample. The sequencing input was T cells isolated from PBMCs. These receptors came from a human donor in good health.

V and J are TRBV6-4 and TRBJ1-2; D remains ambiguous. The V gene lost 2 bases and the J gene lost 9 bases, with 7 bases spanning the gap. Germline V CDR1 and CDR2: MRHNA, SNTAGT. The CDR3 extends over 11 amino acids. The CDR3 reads CASSDRTSYTF. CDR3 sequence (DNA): TGTGCCAGCAGTGACCGTACTAGCTACACCTTC.

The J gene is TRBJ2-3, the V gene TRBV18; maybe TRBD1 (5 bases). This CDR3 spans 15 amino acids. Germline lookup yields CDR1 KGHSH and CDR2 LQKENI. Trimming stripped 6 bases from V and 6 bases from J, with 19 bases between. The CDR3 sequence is CASSRTAGLQDTQYF. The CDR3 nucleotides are TGTGCCAGCTCCCGAACAGCAGGGCTACAGGATACGCAGTATTTT. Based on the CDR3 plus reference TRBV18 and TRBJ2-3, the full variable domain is NAGVMQNPRHLVRRRGQEARLRCSPMKGHSHVYWYRQLPEEGLKFMVYLQKENIIDESGMPKERFSAEFPKEGPSILRIQQVVRGDSAAYFCASSRTAGLQDTQYFGPGTRLTVL.

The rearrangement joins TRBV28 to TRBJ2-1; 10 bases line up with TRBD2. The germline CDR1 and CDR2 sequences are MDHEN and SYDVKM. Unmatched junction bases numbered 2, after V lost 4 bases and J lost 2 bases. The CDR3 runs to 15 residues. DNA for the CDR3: TGTGCCAGCAGTTACCTAGCGGGAGCCTACAATGAGCAGTTCTTC. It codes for CASSYLAGAYNEQFF.

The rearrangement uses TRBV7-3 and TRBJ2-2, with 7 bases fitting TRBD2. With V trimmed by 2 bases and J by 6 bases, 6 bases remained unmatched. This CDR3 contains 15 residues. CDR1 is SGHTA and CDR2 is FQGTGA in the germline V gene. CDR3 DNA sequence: TGTGCCAGCAGCTTAGCTCCGGGGAGGGCCGGGGAGCTGTTTTTT. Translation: CASSLAPGRAGELFF.

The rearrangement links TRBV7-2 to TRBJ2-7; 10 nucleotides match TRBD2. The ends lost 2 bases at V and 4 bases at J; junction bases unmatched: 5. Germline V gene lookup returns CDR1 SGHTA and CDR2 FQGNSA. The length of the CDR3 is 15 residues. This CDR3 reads CASSLSTSGTYEQYF. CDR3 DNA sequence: TGTGCCAGCAGCTTATCCACTAGCGGGACGTACGAGCAGTACTTC.

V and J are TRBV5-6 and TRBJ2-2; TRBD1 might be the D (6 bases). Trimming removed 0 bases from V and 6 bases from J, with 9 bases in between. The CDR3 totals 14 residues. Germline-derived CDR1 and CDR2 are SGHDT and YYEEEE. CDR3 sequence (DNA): TGTGCCAGCAGCTTGGGACAGGTCCCCGGGGAGCTGTTTTTT. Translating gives CASSLGQVPGELFF.

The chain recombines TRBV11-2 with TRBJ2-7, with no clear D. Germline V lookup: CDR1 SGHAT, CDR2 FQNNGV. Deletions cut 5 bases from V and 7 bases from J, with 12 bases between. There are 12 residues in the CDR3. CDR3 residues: CASSANAVEQYF. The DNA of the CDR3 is TGTGCCAGCAGCGCCAACGCGGTAGAGCAGTACTTC.